This TCR beta chain was observed in a study of technical replicates of blood from several donors. This clone has only one observation. Clones were read by immunoSEQ multiplex PCR, and TCRdb kept only the in-frame ones, dropping some. The sample has some 64,000 clones, roughly 97% seen once. This CDR3 spans 17 amino acids. Trimming left V 2 bases short and J 2 bases short, with 18 bases between. Germline CDR1 is WSHSY and CDR2 is SAAADI. This chain joins TRBV10-2 and TRBJ1-1; D gene unclear. The sequencing sample was made of T cells isolated from PBMCs. This sequence originates from a human donor in good health. This CDR3 reads CASSERDAGWANTEAFF. As DNA, the CDR3 is TGCGCCAGCAGTGAGAGAGACGCCGGTTGGGCTAACACTGAAGCTTTCTTT.